A single sample gave rise to the 14 T cell receptor beta chains below, sequenced in a study of response to subunit inactivated influenza vaccine listed by TCRdb under 2018. The library was built by means of RT-PCR. Data came from an Illumina HiSeq 2500. TCRdb reprocessing: public reads trimmed at Q25 with fastp, clones called with MiXCR, in-frame beta chains kept. Each entry is one CDR3 protein sequence, shown with its most common DNA and genes. Across this sample there are about 800,000 distinct CDR3 sequences, with about 20% seen only once. Together, the top ten hold more than 8.5% of the sample. This sample comprised PBMCs from blood, obtained roughly 5 days after vaccination. The receptor set was obtained from a man between 45 and 60 years old who received an inactivated influenza vaccine. Donor details come from another sample of the same person, matched by shared clones.

This clonotype was seen a few times. V and J are TRBV5-1 and TRBJ2-1; no clear D gene. The CDR3 contains 14 residues. The germline gives CDR1 SGHRS, CDR2 YFSETQ. Trimming took 7 bases from V and 0 from J, leaving 11 bases between them. CDR3 sequence reads: CASQASTSYNEQFF. The CDR3 region has the DNA TGCGCCAGCCAAGCCTCCACCTCCTACAATGAGCAGTTCTTC. Supplemented by reference TRBV5-1 and TRBJ2-1, the full variable domain reads KAGVTQTPRYLIKTRGQQVTLSCSPISGHRSVSWYQQTPGQGLQFLFEYFSETQRNKGNFPGRFSGRQFSNSRSEMNVSTLELGDSALYLCASQASTSYNEQFFGPGTRLTVL.

The J gene is TRBJ2-1, the V gene TRBV7-9, with D perhaps matching TRBD1 (6 bases). Germline CDR1 is SEHNR and CDR2 is FQNEAQ (reference sequence). This CDR3 contains 15 residues. The V and J ends lost 6 bases and 0 bases respectively, with 12 bases between them. CDR3 sequence: CASRRTVSSYNEQFF. In nucleotides, the CDR3 is TGTGCCAGCAGGCGGACAGTTAGCTCCTACAATGAGCAGTTCTTC.

This rearrangement joins TRBV7-8 to TRBJ2-1, with D perhaps being TRBD1 or TRBD2 (5 bases each). Germline V lookup: CDR1 SGHVS, CDR2 FQNEAQ. Trimming cost V 1 base and J 6 bases, with 16 bases left between them. The CDR3 extends over 16 amino acids. The CDR3 reads CASSLGRRLGGNEQFF. CDR3 DNA: TGTGCCAGCAGCTTAGGTAGGAGGCTTGGGGGCAATGAGCAGTTCTTC.

This clonotype was seen a few times. This chain uses TRBV29-1 with TRBJ2-7; D possibly corresponds to TRBD2 (6 bases). The CDR3 runs 12 residues. Germline CDR1 SQVTM, CDR2 ANQGSEA. V was cut by 6 bases and J by 3 bases, with 12 bases left in between. The CDR3 DNA reads TGCAGCGTGGAGTTTAGCGGCTACGAGCAGTACTTC. This gives the protein CSVEFSGYEQYF.

This clonotype has just a few counts. The V and J genes are TRBV2 and TRBJ2-7; D may correspond to TRBD1 or TRBD2 (6 bases each). The CDR3 covers 14 residues. Germline loops: CDR1 SNHLY, CDR2 FYNNEI. V dropped 0 bases and J dropped 6 bases, with 12 bases sitting between them. In DNA form, the CDR3 reads TGTGCCAGCAGTGAAGCCAGGGGAGGCGGCGAGCAGTACTTC. The encoded protein is CASSEARGGGEQYF.

A few counts support this clonotype. The V and J genes are TRBV5-6 and TRBJ1-5; D is undetermined. V lost 3 bases and J 5 bases, leaving 6 bases between the germline ends. The CDR3 loop spans 12 amino acids. Germline lookup yields CDR1 SGHDT and CDR2 YYEEEE. CDR3 loop: CASSSYDQPQHF. The CDR3 nucleotides read TGTGCCAGCAGCTCCTACGATCAGCCCCAGCATTTT.

The chain has TRBV5-1 and TRBJ2-5; D is perhaps TRBD1 (6 bases). Trimming shortened V by 4 bases and J by 4 bases, and 17 bases separated the two germline ends. Germline V gives CDR1 SGHRS, CDR2 YFSETQ. The CDR3 extends over 15 amino acids. CDR3 DNA: TGCGCCAGCAGCAAAGACAGACAGGCGGGAGAGACCCAGTACTTC. It codes for CASSKDRQAGETQYF.

This clonotype was detected a few times. The chain combines TRBV4-2 with TRBJ2-5, with 8 bases aligning to TRBD2. Per the germline V gene, CDR1 is LGHNA and CDR2 is YNFKEQ. The CDR3 covers 15 residues. V trimming: 4 bases; J trimming: 1 base; junction bases outside the gene matches: 5. CDR3: CASSRTGGAQETQYF. The CDR3 DNA follows: TGTGCCAGCAGCCGAACCGGGGGGGCCCAAGAGACCCAGTACTTC.

This chain connects TRBV7-9 to TRBJ2-7, with D perhaps TRBD2 (5 bases). V lost 4 bases and J lost 2, with 15 bases in between. The germline CDR1 and CDR2 sequences are SEHNR and FQNEAQ (reference sequence). CDR3 length: 15 amino acids. The DNA for the CDR3 is TGTGCCAGCAGCTCCTACCAGCGGAACCCCTACGAGCAGTACTTC. The encoded protein is CASSSYQRNPYEQYF.

This clonotype was counted ten times or more. The chain has TRBV4-3 and TRBJ2-7, with D tentatively TRBD1 or TRBD2 (5 bases each). There are 16 residues in the CDR3. The V and J ends lost 0 bases and 7 bases respectively, with 19 bases between them. CDR1 LGHNA and CDR2 YSLEER come from the germline V gene. For the CDR3, the DNA is TGCGCCAGCAGCCAAGAATCGGGGTCCACCCAGGGAGAGCAGTACTTC. The encoded protein is CASSQESGSTQGEQYF.

This chain links TRBV27 with TRBJ1-1; D is unresolved. CDR1 and CDR2 (germline): MNHEY, SMNVEV (reference sequence). The V gene lost 8 bases and the J gene lost 3 bases, with 13 bases spanning the gap. This CDR3 contains 13 residues. The CDR3 spells CASSMAGDTEAFF. The CDR3 bases are TGTGCCAGCTCGATGGCGGGCGACACTGAAGCTTTCTTT.

The chain has TRBV7-3 and TRBJ2-7; D may be TRBD2 (5 bases). The CDR3 runs 14 residues. CDR1 and CDR2 (germline): SGHTA, FQGTGA. V dropped 2 bases and J dropped 3 bases, with 11 bases sitting between them. This CDR3 is CASSLPLTNYEQYF. The CDR3 coding sequence is TGTGCCAGCAGCTTACCTTTGACTAACTACGAGCAGTACTTC.

This clonotype has only a few counts. The chain is built from TRBV12-3 or TRBV12-4 and TRBJ2-2; the match to TRBD2 covers 10 bases. The CDR3 is made up of 15 amino acids. V was pared by 3 bases and J by 7 bases, with 5 bases of the junction left unmatched. CDR3 residues: CASSLGLAGVGELFF. CDR3 bases: TGTGCCAGCAGTTTGGGGCTAGCGGGAGTCGGGGAGCTGTTTTTT.

This clonotype was seen a handful of times. The chain links TRBV7-8 to TRBJ2-7; D is unresolved. The V end lost 2 bases, the J end lost 0 bases, and 11 bases lay between the germline ends. CDR3 length: 15 amino acids. CDR1 SGHVS and CDR2 FQNEAQ come from the germline V gene. The CDR3 DNA reads TGTGCCAGCAGCTTACAATTACAGATCTCCTACGAGCAGTACTTC. Translation: CASSLQLQISYEQYF.